Detailed here is one TCR beta chain. Its matching antigen is unknown. Time point indicated: pre-treatment sample, taken before nivolumab and TIL therapy. This was the immunoSEQ v3 assay. TCRdb's copy holds only in-frame clones and misses some; the assay was immunoSEQ multiplex PCR. The sample carries 52,000 or so clones, approximately 75% recorded once. This sample is part of a study of TIL therapy for anti-PD-1-resistant metastatic lung cancer. Study-wide context: Tumors carried a median 1.5 non-synonymous mutations per megabase.

This CDR3 spans 14 amino acids. Trimming took 6 bases from V and 8 from J; bases not matched to a gene: 10. Germline CDR1 reads MNHEY; CDR2 reads SVGAGI. General study points: This highly selected cohort may not generalize to typical lung cancer patients.

V and J are TRBV6-5 and TRBJ1-2; TRBD1 matches at 9 bases. Specimen: blood, collected at baseline. The TCR was taken from a person aged 25 to 85 with non-small cell lung cancer. The CDR3 DNA sequence: TGTGCCAGCAGCTCTCAGTACAGGGGGCCAGGCTACACCTTC. As protein: CASSSQYRGPGYTF.